One T cell receptor beta chain is described in this entry. J gave up 1 base and V 4 bases, and 11 bases lay outside the gene matches. The CDR3 is made up of 18 amino acids. CDR1 is MNHEY and CDR2 is SMNVEV in the germline V gene (reference sequence). This sample is part of a study of blood T cell repertoires in COVID-19. Study-wide context: The study drew acute and convalescent COVID-19 samples from the United States, Italy and Spain. Sources were T cells, B-cell-depleted T cells, or PBMCs; the material itself was cDNA or gDNA.

Authors' data handling: Reference gene primer amplification gave estimated nucleated cell counts. TCRdb's table, derived via immunoSEQ multiplex PCR, lists solely in-frame clones and lacks some. V, J and clone size are taken as reported in that table, and D and trimming were inferred from the DNA itself. This table holds more than 140,000 clones, 85% to 90% found once. The sequenced sample was peripheral blood. The chain has TRBV27 and TRBJ1-1; TRBD1 agrees at 11 bases. This TCR came from a woman aged 55-70 years with acute or convalescent COVID-19. CDR3 DNA sequence: TGTGCCAGCAGTTCGTACAGGACAGGGGGCTTAGGGAACACTGAAGCTTTCTTT. This sequence encodes CASSSYRTGGLGNTEAFF.